This T cell receptor (beta chain) derives from a study of blood T cell repertoires in COVID-19. Overall study: Samples taken during acute and convalescent COVID-19 were collected in the United States, Italy and Spain. PBMCs, B-cell-depleted T cells, or T cells were the source of the cDNA or gDNA that made up the material.

Study processing details: Estimation of nucleated cell counts relied on the amplification of reference gene primers. The method was immunoSEQ multiplex PCR; TCRdb's version includes in-frame clones alone and lacks a portion of them. The DNA gave D and trimming, while V, J and clone size come from that table. The sample lists about 40,000 clones, 65% to 85% occurring once. Germline V gene data show CDR1 as SEHNR and CDR2 as FQNEAQ (reference sequence). There are 17 residues in the CDR3. Trimming at V came to 5 bases and at J to 0 bases, leaving 4 bases not matched to a gene. The chain has TRBV7-9 and TRBJ2-5; 15 nucleotides match TRBD2. Sequenced: peripheral blood. The source is a man older than 75 with active or convalescent COVID-19. This chain's CDR3 is CASSPGTSGRYQETQYF. CDR3 sequence (DNA): TGTGCCAGCAGCCCCGGGACTAGCGGGAGGTACCAAGAGACCCAGTACTTC.